The 20 T cell receptor beta chains in this list originate from one sample, sequenced in a study of cytomegalovirus exposure and HLA in healthy donors. The method was immunoSEQ multiplex PCR; TCRdb's version includes in-frame clones alone and lacks a portion of them. Among some 250,000 clones listed, around 90% were seen once. Sequencing was done on a sample of PBMCs. The receptors were gathered from a woman aged 25-40 years in good health and CMV-seronegative.

This clone occurred once. V and J are TRBV19 and TRBJ1-2, with a tentative D call TRBD1 (5 bases). The CDR3 runs 15 residues. In germline, CDR1 is LNHDA, CDR2 SQIVND (reference sequence). Trimming left V 7 bases short and J 4 bases short, with 19 bases between. The CDR3 bases are TGTGCCAGTAATGGCAGGGTGGTTAACCCCTATGGCTACACCTTC. Protein: CASNGRVVNPYGYTF.

This clone is a singleton in its sample. The chain recombines TRBV19 with TRBJ2-7; the match to TRBD2 covers 9 bases. The CDR3 sequence is 13 residues long. J was trimmed by 6 bases and V by 4 bases; bases with no gene match: 4. Per the germline V gene, CDR1 is LNHDA and CDR2 is SQIVND (reference sequence). The CDR3: CASSSGGAFEQYF. The CDR3 nucleotides read TGTGCCAGTAGTAGCGGGGGGGCGTTCGAGCAGTACTTC.

The chain couples TRBV6-1 to TRBJ2-7; 8 nucleotides agree with TRBD1. The CDR3 runs to 13 residues. Germline V lookup: CDR1 MNHNS, CDR2 SASEGT. V gave up 6 bases and J gave up 2 bases; unmatched junction bases: 3. CDR3 sequence: CASRTGAAYEQYF. CDR3 nucleotide sequence: TGTGCCAGCAGGACAGGGGCAGCCTACGAGCAGTACTTC.

This chain connects TRBV29-1 to TRBJ2-7, with 12 bases identical to TRBD2. The CDR3 totals 13 residues. Germline V gives CDR1 SQVTM, CDR2 ANQGSEA. J was trimmed by 7 bases and V by 7 bases; bases with no gene match: 8. CDR3 protein: CSAGLAGLGEQYF. Here the CDR3 DNA reads TGCAGCGCCGGACTAGCGGGACTAGGGGAGCAGTACTTC.

This clone was counted a single time. This sequence joins TRBV4-1 and TRBJ2-1; TRBD2 is a possible D gene (5 bases). Germline V gene data show CDR1 as MGHRA and CDR2 as YSYEKL. The CDR3 totals 13 residues. Trimming cost V 2 bases and J 8 bases, with 10 bases left between them. This CDR3 reads CASSQRAGDEQFF. As DNA, the CDR3 is TGCGCCAGCAGCCAAAGAGCCGGGGATGAGCAGTTCTTC.

The genes are TRBV7-8 and TRBJ2-7; D is uncertain. Germline-derived CDR1 and CDR2 are SGHVS and FQNEAQ. Trimming took 4 bases from V and 3 from J, leaving 7 bases between them. The CDR3 runs 12 residues. The CDR3 reads CASSSPNYEQYF. CDR3 nucleotides: TGTGCCAGCAGCTCCCCCAACTACGAGCAGTACTTC.

The rearrangement joins TRBV19 to TRBJ2-4, with D possibly being TRBD1 or TRBD2 (5 bases each). CDR1 and CDR2 (germline): LNHDA, SQIVND (reference sequence). V shed 5 bases and J shed 2 bases, with 10 bases lying between them. This CDR3 is built from 14 residues. Here the CDR3 DNA reads TGTGCCAGTAGTCCTCGGGGCCCCAAAAACATTCAGTACTTC. Protein: CASSPRGPKNIQYF. Complete variable domain (other parts from reference TRBV19 and TRBJ2-4): DGGITQSPKYLFRKEGQNVTLSCEQNLNHDAMYWYRQDPGQGLRLIYYSQIVNDFQKGDIAEGYSVSREKKESFPLTVTSAQKNPTAFYLCASSPRGPKNIQYFGAGTRLSVL.

This chain uses TRBV4-3 with TRBJ2-7; D unclear. CDR3 length: 15 residues. CDR1 is LGHNA and CDR2 is YSLEER in the germline V gene. Trimming pared 2 bases from V and 7 bases from J, leaving 18 bases between. This CDR3 is CASSQNHLLQREQYF. The CDR3 region has the DNA TGCGCCAGCAGCCAAAACCACCTACTACAACGGGAGCAGTACTTC.

The chain is built from TRBV7-3 and TRBJ2-1, with TRBD2 matching 8 bases. The trim removed 5 bases at V and 9 bases at J, leaving 6 bases unmatched. Germline assignment: CDR1 SGHTA and CDR2 FQGTGA. There are 13 residues in the CDR3. CDR3 amino acids: CASSPGLASEQFF. The CDR3 coding sequence is TGTGCCAGCAGCCCTGGACTAGCTAGTGAGCAGTTCTTC. The full variable domain, with the rest looked up from reference TRBV7-3 and TRBJ2-1, is GAGVSQTPSNKVTEKGKYVELRCDPISGHTALYWYRQSLGQGPEFLIYFQGTGAADDSGLPNDRFFAVRPEGSVSTLKIQRTERGDSAVYLCASSPGLASEQFFGPGTRLTVL.

This clone was seen a single time. V usage is TRBV27 and J usage is TRBJ2-2; 8 bases match TRBD2. This CDR3 has 14 residues. The V gene end was trimmed by 3 bases and the J gene end by 7 bases; junction bases not matched to a gene: 4. Germline CDR1 and CDR2: MNHEY and SMNVEV (reference sequence). The CDR3 DNA follows: TGTGCCAGCAGTTTGAAACTAGCGGTCGGGGAGCTGTTTTTT. This gives the protein CASSLKLAVGELFF.

This clone was seen only once. This chain joins TRBV5-8 and TRBJ1-2; D is uncertain. The CDR3 is made up of 13 amino acids. V was pared by 0 bases and J by 4 bases, with 7 bases between. Germline assignment: CDR1 SGHTS and CDR2 YDEGEE. The CDR3 region is CASSLVTPYGYTF. CDR3 sequence (DNA): TGTGCCAGCAGCTTGGTGACACCCTATGGCTACACCTTC. The whole variable domain, remainder taken from reference TRBV5-8 and TRBJ1-2, is EAGVTQSPTHLIKTRGQQATLRCSPISGHTSVYWYQQALGLGLQFLLWYDEGEERNRGNFPPRFSGRQFPNYSSELNVNALELEDSALYLCASSLVTPYGYTFGSGTRLTVV.

This clone was seen only a few times. The genes are TRBV19 and TRBJ1-2, with 9 bases lining up with TRBD1. Germline CDR1 LNHDA, CDR2 SQIVND (reference sequence). The CDR3 loop spans 12 amino acids. The V gene end was trimmed by 10 bases and the J gene end by 2 bases; junction bases not matched to a gene: 2. CDR3 sequence reads: CATGTGNYGYTF. As DNA, the CDR3 is TGTGCCACCGGGACAGGGAACTATGGCTACACCTTC.

V and J are TRBV4-3 and TRBJ2-1, with 7 bases identical to TRBD2. Germline V CDR1 and CDR2: LGHNA, YSLEER. With V trimmed by 5 bases and J by 10 bases, 17 bases remained unmatched. CDR3 length: 16 amino acids. CDR3 loop: CASSTRLAPPQGEQFF. CDR3 nucleotides: TGCGCCAGCAGCACCCGACTAGCCCCTCCCCAGGGCGAGCAGTTCTTC.

CDR3: CASSLRPSGVYGYTF. CDR3 sequence (DNA): TGTGCCAGCAGTTTACGTCCATCCGGGGTCTATGGCTACACCTTC. This sequence joins TRBV28 and TRBJ1-2; D is ambiguous. Germline assignment: CDR1 MDHEN and CDR2 SYDVKM. The CDR3 has 15 amino acids. V shed 2 bases and J shed 4 bases, with 14 bases lying between them.

The chain has TRBV19 and TRBJ2-1; 11 nucleotides align to TRBD2. Per the germline V gene, CDR1 is LNHDA and CDR2 is SQIVND (reference sequence). This CDR3 comprises 15 residues. The J segment lost 6 bases and the V segment lost 5 bases, leaving 6 bases of the junction unmatched. CDR3 sequence (DNA): TGTGCCAGTAGTGATAGCGGGAGGGCCCGCAATGAGCAGTTCTTC. Translated: CASSDSGRARNEQFF.

V and J are TRBV19 and TRBJ2-3; D is unresolved. This CDR3 is 14 amino acids long. CDR1 is LNHDA and CDR2 is SQIVND in the germline V gene (reference sequence). The germline V and J ends were trimmed by 7 bases and 1 base, with 12 bases remaining between them. CDR3 in amino acids: CASTSRTGTDTQYF. The DNA for the CDR3 is TGTGCCAGTACCTCCAGAACGGGCACAGATACGCAGTATTTT.

This clone was recorded once. The chain combines TRBV4-2 with TRBJ2-3; 11 nucleotides match TRBD2. Losses at the gene ends were 4 bases for V and 4 bases for J; bases not matched to a gene: 7. CDR1 LGHNA and CDR2 YNFKEQ come from the germline V gene. This CDR3 contains 16 residues. As DNA, the CDR3 is TGTGCCAGCAGCCCGACAACTAGCGGGAGCCCAGATACGCAGTATTTT. This codes for CASSPTTSGSPDTQYF.

V and J are TRBV25-1 and TRBJ1-2; TRBD1 matches at 8 bases. Trimming at V came to 5 bases and at J to 7 bases, leaving 6 bases not matched to a gene. The germline V gene has CDR1 MGHDK and CDR2 SYGVNS. The CDR3 has 13 amino acids. CDR3 bases: TGTGCCAGCAGTTGGCAGGGGGCGAGTGGCTACACCTTC. Residues: CASSWQGASGYTF.

The V and J genes are TRBV29-1 and TRBJ2-5; the match to TRBD2 covers 12 bases. Germline CDR1 SQVTM, CDR2 ANQGSEA. This CDR3 region has 13 residues. The J segment lost 5 bases and the V segment lost 6 bases, leaving 4 bases of the junction unmatched. The CDR3 sequence is CSVASGRGETQYF. Here the CDR3 DNA reads TGCAGCGTGGCTAGCGGGAGGGGGGAGACCCAGTACTTC.

The chain has TRBV5-5 and TRBJ2-5; 9 bases are shared with TRBD1. This CDR3 comprises 14 residues. Germline V CDR1 and CDR2: SGHKS, YYEKEE (reference sequence). V shed 7 bases, J shed 4 bases, and the junction held 8 bases outside the gene matches. CDR3: CASGTGSDLETQYF. CDR3 DNA: TGTGCCAGCGGGACAGGGTCCGATCTAGAGACCCAGTACTTC. Full variable domain (outside the CDR3, taken from reference TRBV5-5 and TRBJ2-5): DAGVTQSPTHLIKTRGQQVTLRCSPISGHKSVSWYQQVLGQGPQFIFQYYEKEERGRGNFPDRFSARQFPNYSSELNVNALLLGDSALYLCASGTGSDLETQYFGPGTRLLVL.